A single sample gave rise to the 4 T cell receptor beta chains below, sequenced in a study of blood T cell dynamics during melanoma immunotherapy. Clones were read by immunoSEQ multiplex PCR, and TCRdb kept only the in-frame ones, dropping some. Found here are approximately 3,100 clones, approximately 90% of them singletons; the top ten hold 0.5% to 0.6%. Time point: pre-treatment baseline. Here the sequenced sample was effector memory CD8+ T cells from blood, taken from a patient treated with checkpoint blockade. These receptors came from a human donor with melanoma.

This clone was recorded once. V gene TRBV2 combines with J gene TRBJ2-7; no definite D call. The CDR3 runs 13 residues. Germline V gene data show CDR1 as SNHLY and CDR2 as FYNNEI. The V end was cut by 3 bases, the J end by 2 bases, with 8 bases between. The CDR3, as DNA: TGTGCCAGCAGTGAGGGTTCTCCCTACGAGCAGTACTTC. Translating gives CASSEGSPYEQYF.

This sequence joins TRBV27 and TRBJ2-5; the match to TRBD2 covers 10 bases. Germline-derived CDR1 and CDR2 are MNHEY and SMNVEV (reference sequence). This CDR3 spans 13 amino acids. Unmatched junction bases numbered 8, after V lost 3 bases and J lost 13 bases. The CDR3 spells CASSLASGSRGYF. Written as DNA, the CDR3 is TGTGCCAGCAGTTTGGCTAGCGGGAGTAGGGGGTACTTC.

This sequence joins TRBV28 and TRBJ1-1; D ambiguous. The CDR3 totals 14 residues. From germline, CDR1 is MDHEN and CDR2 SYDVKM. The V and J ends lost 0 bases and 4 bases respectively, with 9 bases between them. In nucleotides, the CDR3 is TGTGCCAGCAGTTTATGGCGGGAGGTCACTGAAGCTTTCTTT. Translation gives CASSLWREVTEAFF.

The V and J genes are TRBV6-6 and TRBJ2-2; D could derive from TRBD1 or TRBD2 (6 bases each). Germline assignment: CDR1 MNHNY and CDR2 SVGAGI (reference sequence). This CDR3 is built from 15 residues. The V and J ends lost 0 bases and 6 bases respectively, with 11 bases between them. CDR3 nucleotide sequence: TGTGCCAGCAGTTACTCGAGGGGGGTGTCCGGGGAGCTGTTTTTT. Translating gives CASSYSRGVSGELFF.